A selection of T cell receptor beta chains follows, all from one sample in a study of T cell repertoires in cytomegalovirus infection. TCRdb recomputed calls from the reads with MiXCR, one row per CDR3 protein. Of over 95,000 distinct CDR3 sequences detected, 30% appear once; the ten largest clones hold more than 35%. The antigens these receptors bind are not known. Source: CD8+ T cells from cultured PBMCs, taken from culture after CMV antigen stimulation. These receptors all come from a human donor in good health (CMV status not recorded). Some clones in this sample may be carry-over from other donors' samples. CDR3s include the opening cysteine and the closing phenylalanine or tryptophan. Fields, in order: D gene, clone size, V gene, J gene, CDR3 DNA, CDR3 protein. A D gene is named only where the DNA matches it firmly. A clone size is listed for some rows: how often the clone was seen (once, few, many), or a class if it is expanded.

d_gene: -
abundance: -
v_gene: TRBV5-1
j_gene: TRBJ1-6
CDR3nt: TGCGCCAGCAGGATTGGTGGGGGCCCGGAGGGTAATTCACCCCTCCACTTT
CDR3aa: CASRIGGGPEGNSPLHF

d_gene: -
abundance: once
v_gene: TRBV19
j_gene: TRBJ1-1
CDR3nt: TGTGCCAGTAGTATAGATCTCAGGCTGTGGAACACTGAAGCTTTCTTT
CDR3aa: CASSIDLRLWNTEAFF

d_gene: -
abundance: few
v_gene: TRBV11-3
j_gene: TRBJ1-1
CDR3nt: TGTGCCAGCAGCATGGACAGTCGAATGAACACTGAAGCTTTCTTT
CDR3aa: CASSMDSRMNTEAFF

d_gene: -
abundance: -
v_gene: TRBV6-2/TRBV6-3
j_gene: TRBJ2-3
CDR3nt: TGTGCCAGCAGTTACCTCCGAGATACGCAGTATTTT
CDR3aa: CASSYLRDTQYF

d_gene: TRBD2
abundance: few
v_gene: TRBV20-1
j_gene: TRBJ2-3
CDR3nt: TGCAGTGCTAGAGAGTCGGGCGGGGGGACAGATACGCAGTATTTT
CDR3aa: CSARESGGGTDTQYF

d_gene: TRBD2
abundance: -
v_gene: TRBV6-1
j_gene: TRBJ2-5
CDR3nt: TGTGCCAGCACGACGTTGGGGGGGGTCCCAACGACCCAGTACTTC
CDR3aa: CASTTLGGVPTTQYF

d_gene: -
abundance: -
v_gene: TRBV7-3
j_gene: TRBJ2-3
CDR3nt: TGTGCCAGCAGCATACGTAACGGGAGCACAGATACGCAGTATTTT
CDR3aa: CASSIRNGSTDTQYF

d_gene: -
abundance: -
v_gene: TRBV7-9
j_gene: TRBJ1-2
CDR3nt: TGTGCCAGCAGCTTAGTGCGGGGCTTAAGTGGCTACACCTTC
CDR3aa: CASSLVRGLSGYTF

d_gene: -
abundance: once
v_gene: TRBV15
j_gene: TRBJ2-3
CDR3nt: TGTGCCACCAGCAGGGAGATTTGGGGCACTGAAACAGATACGCAGTATTTT
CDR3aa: CATSREIWGTETDTQYF

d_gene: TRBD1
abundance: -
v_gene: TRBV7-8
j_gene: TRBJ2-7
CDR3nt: TGTGCCAGCAGCGTATACCCTGGGACAGGGGGGACTGGGGACGAGCAGTACTTC
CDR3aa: CASSVYPGTGGTGDEQYF

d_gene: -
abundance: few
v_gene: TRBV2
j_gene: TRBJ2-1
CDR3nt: TGTGCCAGCAGCGCCACAGGGAGCTCCTACAATGAGCAGTTCTTC
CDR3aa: CASSATGSSYNEQFF

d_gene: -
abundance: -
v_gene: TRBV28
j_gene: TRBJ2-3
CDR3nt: TGTGCCAGCAGTCCGGACAGTTACACAGATACGCAGTATTTT
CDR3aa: CASSPDSYTDTQYF

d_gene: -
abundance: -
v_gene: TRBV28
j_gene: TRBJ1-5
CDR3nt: TGTGCCAGCAGTTCTCTGAGATCCCACTATAGCAATCAGCCCCAGCATTTT
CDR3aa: CASSSLRSHYSNQPQHF

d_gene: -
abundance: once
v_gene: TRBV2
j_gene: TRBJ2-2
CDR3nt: TGTGCCAGCACCTCGCCCTCTGGGGAGCTGTTTTTT
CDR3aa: CASTSPSGELFF

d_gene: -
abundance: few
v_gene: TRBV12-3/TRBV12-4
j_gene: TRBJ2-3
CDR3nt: TGTGCCAGCAGAAGGGAACAAGGCACAGATACGCAGTATTTT
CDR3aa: CASRREQGTDTQYF